Below, 31 T cell receptor beta chains from the same sample are listed, as sequenced in a study of T cell clonality in common variable immunodeficiency. Findings and limits, study-wide: Common variable immunodeficiency TCR beta sequences reportedly had fewer deletions and N-nucleotide insertions.

TCRdb keeps only in-frame clones here, not all; method: immunoSEQ multiplex PCR. The record shows around 21,000 clones for this sample, with no singletons present. No antigen has been assigned to these receptors. Sequencing was performed on peripheral blood mononuclear cells. The receptors derive from a human donor with common variable immunodeficiency.

This clone showed up just a few times. The read ends 3 residues early relative to the CDR3; the germline J gene fills the gap. This chain links TRBV18 with TRBJ2-7; a weak D match, TRBD1 (6 bases). Trimming pared 3 bases from V and 2 bases from J, leaving 11 bases between. This CDR3 is built from 14 residues. Germline CDR1 and CDR2: KGHSH and LQKENI. CDR3 residues: CASSPYRVPYEQYF. The sequenced part of the CDR3 DNA is TGTGCCAGCTCACCCTACAGGGTCCCCTACGAG.

This clone was picked up a small number of times. The sequenced part of the CDR3 DNA is TGCGCCAGCAGCTTGGACAGGTTAGACATCCACGAG. Protein: CASSLDRLDIHE. The whole CDR3 sequence reads CASSLDRLDIHEQYF. This rearrangement joins TRBV5-1 to TRBJ2-7; D possibly corresponds to TRBD1 (5 bases). From the germline J gene comes the end of the CDR3, since the read stops 3 residues before it. Trimming pared 0 bases from V and 5 bases from J, leaving 15 bases between. The CDR3 runs to 15 residues. Germline values: CDR1 SGHRS, CDR2 YFSETQ.

The sample holds a few counts of this clone. The read terminates 3 residues ahead of where the CDR3 ends, so the germline J gene completes it. The chain employs TRBV7-2 and TRBJ2-3; no firm D call. The CDR3 is 13 amino acids. The V gene lost 1 base and the J gene lost 5 bases, with 7 bases spanning the gap. The V gene's germline CDR1 is SGHTA and CDR2 FQGNSA. CDR3 bases read: TGTGCCAGCAGCTTAGAAATAATAGATACG. It translates to CASSLEIIDT. The complete CDR3 protein is CASSLEIIDTQYF.

A word on this clone: The sequenced fragment ends 3 residues before the CDR3 boundary, so the rest is inferred from the germline J gene. The chain is built from TRBV7-2 and TRBJ2-7; tentative D call: TRBD2 (7 bases). Deletions cut 2 bases from V and 2 bases from J, with 13 bases between. In germline, CDR1 is SGHTA, CDR2 FQGNSA. The CDR3 runs to 15 residues. The CDR3 is CASSLNGGGPYEQYF. The covered CDR3 bases are TGTGCCAGCAGCTTAAACGGCGGGGGCCCCTACGAG.

Only a few counts were recorded for this clone. The read finishes 3 residues shy of the CDR3 end, and the germline J gene is used to complete it. V usage is TRBV20-1 and J usage is TRBJ2-1; the D is unclear. This CDR3 has 15 residues. V lost 0 bases and J 0 bases, leaving 9 bases between the germline ends. Germline CDR1 reads DFQATT; CDR2 reads SNEGSKA (reference sequence). The CDR3 sequence: CSAREGSSSYNEQFF. The CDR3 DNA, read in part, is TGCAGTGCTAGAGAAGGTTCCAGCTCCTACAATGAG.

This clone was detected ten times or more. The CDR3 goes on 3 residues after the read ends, and that part is filled in from the germline J gene. V and J are TRBV29-1 and TRBJ2-1; 10 nucleotides match TRBD2. CDR3 length: 15 amino acids. In germline, CDR1 is SQVTM, CDR2 ANQGSEA. The V segment lost 4 bases and the J segment 7 bases; nucleotides outside the gene matches: 10. CDR3 region: CSVAVRAGGWNEQFF. The CDR3 DNA, read in part, is TGCAGCGTTGCCGTTAGAGCGGGGGGGTGGAATGAG.

This clone has just a few counts. The CDR3 region is CASSPQIRDRAEKLFF. The part of the CDR3 DNA that was read is TGTGCCAGCTCACCACAGATCCGGGACAGAGCCGAAAAA. V is TRBV18 and J is TRBJ1-4; 7 bases align to TRBD1. The read is 3 residues too short to cover the CDR3 end, so that end is filled in from the germline J gene. Germline lookup yields CDR1 KGHSH and CDR2 LQKENI. The CDR3 is 16 amino acids. V gave up 1 base and J gave up 8 bases; unmatched junction bases: 10.

Remarks on this clone: The CDR3 end lies 3 residues beyond the end of the read and is filled in from the germline J gene. The chain carries TRBV7-6 and TRBJ1-4; D might be TRBD1 (6 bases). The CDR3 length is 15 residues. V dropped 0 bases and J dropped 8 bases, with 13 bases sitting between them. Germline assignment: CDR1 SGHVS and CDR2 FNYEAQ. The part of the CDR3 DNA that was read is TGTGCCAGCAGCTTAGCCCAGGGGTACGGAGAAAAA. This sequence encodes CASSLAQGYGEK. The CDR3 reads in full as CASSLAQGYGEKLFF.

Concerning this clone itself: The read ends 3 residues before the CDR3 terminus; that terminus is restored from the germline J gene. The chain has TRBV19 and TRBJ2-5; 13 bases match TRBD2. There are 17 residues in the CDR3. V lost 5 bases to trimming and J lost 5 bases; unmatched junction nucleotides: 11. Germline V CDR1 and CDR2: LNHDA, SQIVND (reference sequence). The CDR3 is CASSPGTSGTGFETQYF. CDR3 bases read: TGTGCCAGTAGTCCCGGGACTAGCGGGACGGGTTTTGAGACC.

This clone was seen a few times. Coverage ceases 3 residues before the CDR3 finishes, and the germline J gene fills in the end. V is TRBV19 and J is TRBJ1-3; D is undetermined. This CDR3 spans 12 amino acids. Trimming removed 1 base from V and 7 bases from J, with 5 bases in between. CDR1 is LNHDA and CDR2 is SQIVND in the germline V gene (reference sequence). The CDR3 is CASSIAGNTIYF. The CDR3 DNA, read in part, is TGTGCCAGTAGTATAGCCGGGAACACC.

This clone was observed a few times. The read terminates 3 residues before the CDR3 end, so the remaining end is supplied by the germline J gene. The chain couples TRBV6-2 or TRBV6-3 to TRBJ1-2, with 8 nucleotides matching TRBD1. J gave up 5 bases and V 5 bases, and 13 bases lay outside the gene matches. The germline gives CDR1 MNHEY, CDR2 SVGEGT. This CDR3 spans 16 amino acids. CDR3 amino acids: CASSRQGLFGTYGYTF. Incomplete CDR3 DNA: TGTGCCAGCAGTCGACAGGGGCTTTTCGGAACTTATGGC.

Comment on this clone: The read falls 3 residues short of the CDR3 end, and the missing part is taken from the germline J gene. This rearrangement joins TRBV19 to TRBJ2-2, with a possible D match to TRBD1 (5 bases). The V gene lost 3 bases and the J gene lost 6 bases, with 11 bases spanning the gap. CDR1 is LNHDA, CDR2 SQIVND, per germline (reference sequence). The CDR3 is made up of 14 amino acids. The CDR3: CASSMQGAAGELFF. The covered CDR3 bases are TGTGCCAGTAGTATGCAAGGGGCCGCCGGGGAG.

Notes on this clone: The DNA ends 3 residues before the CDR3 does, and the rest of the CDR3 is filled in from the germline J gene. The genes are TRBV7-9 and TRBJ1-6; D is unclear. Germline V lookup: CDR1 SEHNR, CDR2 FQNEAQ (reference sequence). Trimming cost V 1 base and J 9 bases, with 7 bases left between them. This CDR3 is 13 amino acids long. CDR3 DNA, as far as it was read: TGTGCCAGCAGCTTAGAGGGCCCTTCACCC. Residues: CASSLEGPSP. The complete CDR3 sequence is CASSLEGPSPLHF.

This clone was counted only a few times. The missing CDR3 end, 3 residues past where the read stops, is filled in from the germline J gene. This chain links TRBV7-9 with TRBJ2-1; 10 nucleotides agree with TRBD2. Germline V gives CDR1 SEHNR, CDR2 FQNEAQ (reference sequence). This CDR3 is 14 amino acids long. J was trimmed by 9 bases and V by 3 bases; bases with no gene match: 5. The covered CDR3 bases are TGTGCCAGCAGCTTCTCCGGGACTAGCGTTGAG. Translation gives CASSFSGTSVE. The complete CDR3 sequence is CASSFSGTSVEQFF.

In regard to this clone: The read ends 3 residues shy of where the CDR3 ends; the end is completed using the germline J gene. This rearrangement joins TRBV6-2 or TRBV6-3 to TRBJ2-1, with TRBD2 matching 9 bases. V gave up 4 bases and J gave up 6 bases; unmatched junction bases: 13. This CDR3 spans 17 amino acids. CDR1 is MNHEY, CDR2 SVGEGT, per germline. The part of the CDR3 DNA that was read is TGTGCCAGCAGTTTTCGGACTAGCGCGAGCCCCACCAATGAG. Amino acids: CASSFRTSASPTNE. The whole CDR3 region reads CASSFRTSASPTNEQFF.

This clone was recorded a few times. Sequencing ends 3 residues short of the CDR3 end; the germline J gene provides the rest. V is TRBV7-9 and J is TRBJ1-2, with 12 bases lining up with TRBD1. Trimming at V came to 5 bases and at J to 2 bases, leaving 3 bases not matched to a gene. The germline V gene encodes CDR1 SEHNR and CDR2 FQNEAQ (reference sequence). This CDR3 has 15 residues. The part of the CDR3 DNA that was read is TGTGCCAGCAGCCACGGGACAGGGGGCAACTATGGC. It encodes CASSHGTGGNYG. The whole CDR3 protein is CASSHGTGGNYGYTF.

This clone was seen many times. The read terminates 3 residues ahead of where the CDR3 ends, so the germline J gene completes it. This chain links TRBV20-1 with TRBJ2-4; the match to TRBD1 covers 9 bases. The CDR3 has 14 amino acids. With 7 bases clipped from V and 7 bases from J, the junction kept 11 bases outside the gene matches. Germline V CDR1 and CDR2: DFQATT, SNEGSKA (reference sequence). The sequenced part of the CDR3 DNA is TGCAGTGTACCGGGACAGGGTAACGCCAACATT. Translating gives CSVPGQGNANI. The entire CDR3 protein is CSVPGQGNANIQYF.

Regarding this clone: The CDR3 end is not reached by the read, which stops 3 residues before it; the germline J gene fills it in. This sequence joins TRBV30 and TRBJ2-7; 10 bases are shared with TRBD2. V was pared by 4 bases and J by 6 bases, with 3 bases of the junction left unmatched. The CDR3 is 12 amino acids. Germline V gene data show CDR1 as GTSNPN and CDR2 as SVGIG (reference sequence). The sequenced part of the CDR3 DNA is TGTGCCTGGACTAGCGGGAGCGGCGAG. Protein: CAWTSGSGE. The whole CDR3 is CAWTSGSGEQYF.

This clone has more than one count but fewer than ten. The CDR3 here is CASSRGRMGFMNTEAFF. CDR3 DNA, as far as it was read: TGTGCCAGTAGTAGGGGCCGAATGGGGTTTATGAACACTGAA. The chain links TRBV19 to TRBJ1-1; D perhaps matches TRBD1 (5 bases). The read is 3 residues too short to cover the CDR3 end, so that end is filled in from the germline J gene. Trimming took 4 bases from V and 0 from J, leaving 18 bases between them. Germline CDR1 LNHDA, CDR2 SQIVND (reference sequence). The CDR3 has 17 residues.

With respect to this clone: The DNA ends 3 residues before the CDR3 does, and the rest of the CDR3 is filled in from the germline J gene. This chain links TRBV7-9 with TRBJ2-5; D is perhaps TRBD2 (6 bases). In germline, CDR1 is SEHNR, CDR2 FQNEAQ (reference sequence). The CDR3 has 14 residues. Trimming removed 5 bases from V and 1 base from J, with 11 bases in between. CDR3 DNA (partial): TGTGCCAGCAGCCAATGGACTATCCAAGAGACC. The encoded protein is CASSQWTIQET. The whole CDR3 sequence is CASSQWTIQETQYF.

This clone has a count of ten or more. Read coverage stops 3 residues before the CDR3 terminus; the germline J gene supplies the remainder. The V gene is TRBV29-1, the J gene TRBJ1-2, with TRBD1 as a possible D gene (5 bases). The germline V gene has CDR1 SQVTM and CDR2 ANQGSEA. The CDR3 is 13 residues long. Trimming stripped 4 bases from V and 3 bases from J, with 12 bases between. This CDR3 is CSVVTAPDYGYTF. The covered CDR3 bases are TGCAGCGTTGTGACAGCCCCAGACTATGGC.

As to this clone: The sequenced fragment ends 3 residues before the CDR3 boundary, so the rest is inferred from the germline J gene. The chain uses TRBV29-1 and TRBJ2-1; 8 nucleotides line up with TRBD1. J lost 3 bases, V lost 4 bases, and 5 bases had no gene match. This CDR3 has 14 amino acids. Germline V gives CDR1 SQVTM, CDR2 ANQGSEA. The DNA read from the CDR3 is TGCAGCGTTGCCCCCGGACAGGGCTACAATGAG. It yields the protein CSVAPGQGYNE. The entire CDR3 is CSVAPGQGYNEQFF.

On this clone itself: The DNA ends 3 residues before the CDR3 does, and the rest of the CDR3 is filled in from the germline J gene. This chain links TRBV19 with TRBJ1-5; TRBD1 matches 10 bases. The CDR3 spans 13 residues. The germline V gene has CDR1 LNHDA and CDR2 SQIVND (reference sequence). Trimming removed 9 bases from V and 5 bases from J; junction bases left unmatched: 4. Incomplete CDR3 DNA: TGTGCCAGCAGACAGGGGGCGGATCAGCCC. Protein product: CASRQGADQP. The entire CDR3 reads CASRQGADQPQHF.

This clone was seen only a few times. The read falls 3 residues short of the CDR3 end, and the missing part is taken from the germline J gene. This chain joins TRBV19 and TRBJ1-1; 7 bases align to TRBD1. The trim removed 7 bases at V and 0 bases at J, leaving 8 bases unmatched. In germline, CDR1 is LNHDA, CDR2 SQIVND (reference sequence). CDR3 length: 15 residues. CDR3: CASTPGDRMNTEAFF. CDR3 DNA (partial): TGTGCCAGTACCCCGGGGGACAGAATGAACACTGAA. Based on the CDR3 plus reference TRBV19 and TRBJ1-1, the full variable domain is DGGITQSPKYLFRKEGQNVTLSCEQNLNHDAMYWYRQDPGQGLRLIYYSQIVNDFQKGDIAEGYSVSREKKESFPLTVTSAQKNPTAFYLCASTPGDRMNTEAFFGQGTRLTVV.

A word on this clone: Coverage ceases 3 residues before the CDR3 finishes, and the germline J gene fills in the end. This chain links TRBV7-2 with TRBJ1-2; 9 bases agree with TRBD1. Germline loops: CDR1 SGHTA, CDR2 FQGNSA. V lost 2 bases, J lost 7 bases, and 5 bases stayed unmatched. CDR3 length equals 14 residues. The CDR3: CASSLYRGRGGYTF. The DNA read from the CDR3 is TGTGCCAGCAGCTTATACAGGGGGCGTGGTGGC. The entire variable domain, with the rest obtained from reference TRBV7-2 and TRBJ1-2, is as follows: GAGVSQSPSNKVTEKGKDVELRCDPISGHTALYWYRQSLGQGLEFLIYFQGNSAPDKSGLPSDRFSAERTGGSVSTLTIQRTQQEDSAVYLCASSLYRGRGGYTFGSGTRLTVV.

There are a few counts of this clone. The read terminates 3 residues ahead of where the CDR3 ends, so the germline J gene completes it. The chain couples TRBV30 to TRBJ2-7; 11 bases align to TRBD1. CDR3 length: 14 amino acids. V trimming: 4 bases; J trimming: 3 bases; junction bases outside the gene matches: 5. CDR1 and CDR2 from the germline V gene are GTSNPN and SVGIG (reference sequence). The CDR3 loop reads CAWTGTGGLYEQYF. The part of the CDR3 DNA that was read is TGTGCCTGGACCGGGACAGGGGGACTCTACGAG. Supplemented by reference TRBV30 and TRBJ2-7, the full variable domain reads SQTIHQWPATLVQPVGSPLSLECTVEGTSNPNLYWYRQAAGRGLQLLFYSVGIGQISSEVPQNLSASRPQDRQFILSSKKLLLSDSGFYLCAWTGTGGLYEQYFGPGTRLTVT.

Worth noting for this clone: The CDR3 extends 3 residues past the end of the read, so its final part is completed from the germline J gene. The chain employs TRBV23-1 and TRBJ2-1; TRBD2 might be the D (6 bases). TRBV23-1 is known as an ORF, though its function is uncertain. The V and J ends lost 3 bases and 2 bases respectively, with 11 bases between them. There are 15 residues in the CDR3. Incomplete CDR3 DNA: TGCGCCAGCAGTCAGGGACTCAACACCTACAATGAG. Translation gives CASSQGLNTYNE. The complete CDR3 reads CASSQGLNTYNEQFF.

Details on this clone: The CDR3 end is not reached by the read, which stops 3 residues before it; the germline J gene fills it in. Other DNA variants within this sample encode the same CDR3. The V call is TRBV18, the J call TRBJ2-1, with D perhaps matching TRBD2 (5 bases). Germline-derived CDR1 and CDR2 are KGHSH and LQKENI. The CDR3 contains 14 residues. The V end was cut by 6 bases, the J end by 0 bases, with 9 bases between. CDR3 protein: CASSPGSSYNEQFF. The sequenced part of the CDR3 DNA is TGTGCCAGCTCCCCGGGGAGCTCCTACAATGAG.

This clone has more than one count but fewer than ten. From the germline J gene comes the end of the CDR3, since the read stops 3 residues before it. The chain couples TRBV6-2 or TRBV6-3 to TRBJ2-1; 11 bases are shared with TRBD1. This CDR3 spans 15 amino acids. Trimming at V came to 7 bases and at J to 8 bases, leaving 10 bases not matched to a gene. The germline CDR1 and CDR2 sequences are MNHEY and SVGEGT. This chain's CDR3 is CASTRLDRGHHEQFF. The DNA read from the CDR3 is TGTGCCAGCACTCGGTTGGACAGGGGGCATCATGAG.

Worth noting for this clone: The read stops 3 residues short of the end of the CDR3; the missing end is completed from the germline J gene. The chain recombines TRBV6-1 with TRBJ2-1; 7 bases align to TRBD1. CDR3 size: 16 residues. Germline V gene sequence: CDR1 MNHNS, CDR2 SASEGT. V lost 3 bases and J lost 9; bases outside the gene matches: 14. Incomplete CDR3 DNA: TGTGCCAGCAGTGATATATGGGACAGCGGACCCCCTGAG. It is translated as CASSDIWDSGPPE. The complete CDR3 reads CASSDIWDSGPPEQFF.

This clone was counted only a few times. The junction does not match germline at one end; this may be a read error. The read terminates 3 residues before the CDR3 end, so the remaining end is supplied by the germline J gene. This chain joins TRBV19 and TRBJ2-7; tentative D call: TRBD1 (5 bases). The germline V gene encodes CDR1 LNHDA and CDR2 SQIVND (reference sequence). The CDR3 is 14 amino acids. CDR3 DNA, as far as it was read: TGTGCCAGTAGTATTTGGGGCTTTTCCTCCGAG. Amino acids: CASSIWGFSSE. The CDR3 reads in full as CASSIWGFSSEQYF.